This T cell receptor (beta chain) is drawn from a study of shared clonotypes between healthy human individuals. In the case of this clone: Its antigen is currently unknown.

The length of the CDR3 is 16 residues. The trim removed 5 bases at V and 7 bases at J, leaving 5 bases unmatched. Germline CDR1 MNHEY, CDR2 SMNVEV (reference sequence). Study-level points and caveats: When naive CD4 clonotypes were compared across a handful of donors, 4% to 5.5% were shared. Generally, estimated richness proved larger in naive subsets than it did in memory subsets.

Data came from immunoSEQ multiplex PCR; TCRdb stores just in-frame clones and leaves some out. In the table there are under 550,000 clones, 90% to 96% of which are singletons. V is TRBV27 and J is TRBJ2-1; 16 positions match TRBD2. The sample taken for sequencing was naive CD4+ T cells sorted from blood. The subset was: CD45RA+ positively selected. The TCR comes from a young woman in good health. CDR3 nucleotide sequence: TGTGCCAGCAGTAGACAGGGACTAGCGGGAGGGAATGAGCAGTTCTTC. Its protein product is CASSRQGLAGGNEQFF.